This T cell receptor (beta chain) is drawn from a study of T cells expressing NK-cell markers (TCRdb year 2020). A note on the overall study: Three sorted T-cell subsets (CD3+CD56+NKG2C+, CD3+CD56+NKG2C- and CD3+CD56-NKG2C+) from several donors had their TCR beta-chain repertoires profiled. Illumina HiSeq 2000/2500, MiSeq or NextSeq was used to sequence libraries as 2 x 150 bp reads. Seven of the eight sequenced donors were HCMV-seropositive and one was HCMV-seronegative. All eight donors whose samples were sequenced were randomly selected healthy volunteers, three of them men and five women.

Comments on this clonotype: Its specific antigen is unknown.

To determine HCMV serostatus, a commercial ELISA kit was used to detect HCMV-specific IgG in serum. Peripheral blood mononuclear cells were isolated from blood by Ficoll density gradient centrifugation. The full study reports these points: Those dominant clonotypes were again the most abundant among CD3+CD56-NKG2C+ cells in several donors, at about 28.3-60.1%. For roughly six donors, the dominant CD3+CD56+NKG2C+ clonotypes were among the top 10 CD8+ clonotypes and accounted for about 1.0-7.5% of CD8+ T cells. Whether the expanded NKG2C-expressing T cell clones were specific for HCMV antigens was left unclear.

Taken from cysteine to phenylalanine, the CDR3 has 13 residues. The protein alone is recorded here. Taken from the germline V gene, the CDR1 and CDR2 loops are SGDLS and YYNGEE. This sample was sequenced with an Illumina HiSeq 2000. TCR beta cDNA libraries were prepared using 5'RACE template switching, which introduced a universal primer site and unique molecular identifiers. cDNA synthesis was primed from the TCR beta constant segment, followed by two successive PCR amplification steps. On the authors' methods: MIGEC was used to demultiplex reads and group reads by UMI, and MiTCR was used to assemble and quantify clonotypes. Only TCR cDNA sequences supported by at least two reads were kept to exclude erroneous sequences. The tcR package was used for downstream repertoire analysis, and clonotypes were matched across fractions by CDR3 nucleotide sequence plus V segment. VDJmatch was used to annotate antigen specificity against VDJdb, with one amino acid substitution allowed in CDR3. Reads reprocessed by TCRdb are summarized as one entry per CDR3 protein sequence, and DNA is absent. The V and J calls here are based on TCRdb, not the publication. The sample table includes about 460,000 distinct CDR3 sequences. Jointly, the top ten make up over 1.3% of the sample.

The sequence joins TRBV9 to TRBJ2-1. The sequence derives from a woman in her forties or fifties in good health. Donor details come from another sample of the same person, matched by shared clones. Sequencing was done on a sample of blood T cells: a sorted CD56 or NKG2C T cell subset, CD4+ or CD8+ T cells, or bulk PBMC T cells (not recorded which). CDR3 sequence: CASSVGSFNEQFF.